Presented here are 7 T cell receptor beta chains from one specimen sequenced in a study of OX40 agonist ivuxolimab in advanced cancers. Library preparation was by the immunoSEQ multiplex PCR assay. The table comes from immuneACCESS by way of TCRdb, which keeps in-frame sequences with V and J called. Part of the clones is missing from these tables; in studies checked, under half for an unresolved V gene and the rest for unknown reasons. This sample lists about 12,000 clones; roughly three quarters were detected once. Of the sample, around 15% is held by the ten largest clones. This material consisted of CD4+ or CD8+ T cells sorted from blood, taken in a trial of the OX40 agonist ivuxolimab. The receptors stem from an adult with an advanced solid tumor such as melanoma, head and neck, liver or kidney cancer.

Concerning this clone: The CDR3 does not end in the conserved phenylalanine or tryptophan, so this is likely a read error. The chain carries TRBV7-9 and TRBJ2-7; D gene uncertain. The germline V gene has CDR1 SEHNR and CDR2 FQNEAQ (reference sequence). Trimming shortened V by 1 base and J by 3 bases, and 7 bases separated the two germline ends. The CDR3 is 13 amino acids. This chain's CDR3 is CASSLGQYYEQYL. The CDR3 DNA sequence: TGTGCCAGCAGCTTAGGGCAATACTACGAGCAGTACCTC.

V is TRBV19 and J is TRBJ2-7; no firm D call. V dropped 5 bases and J dropped 3 bases, with 8 bases sitting between them. The CDR3 runs 12 residues. Germline V gives CDR1 LNHDA, CDR2 SQIVND (reference sequence). CDR3 region: CASSSDHYEQYF. DNA for the CDR3: TGTGCCAGTAGTTCGGATCACTACGAGCAGTACTTC.

The chain links TRBV5-4 to TRBJ2-7; either TRBD1 or TRBD2 may fit D (5 bases each). Deletions cut 4 bases from V and 3 bases from J, with 14 bases between. This CDR3 is built from 14 residues. Germline CDR1 SGHNT, CDR2 YYREEE (reference sequence). The CDR3 is CASSLGDSFYEQYF. CDR3 bases: TGTGCCAGCAGCCTGGGGGATTCTTTCTACGAGCAGTACTTC. Complete variable domain (other parts from reference TRBV5-4 and TRBJ2-7): ETGVTQSPTHLIKTRGQQVTLRCSSQSGHNTVSWYQQALGQGPQFIFQYYREEENGRGNFPPRFSGLQFPNYSSELNVNALELDDSALYLCASSLGDSFYEQYFGPGTRLTVT.

The chain has TRBV11-2 and TRBJ2-5; the D is unclear. This CDR3 is 13 amino acids long. Looked up from germline, CDR1 is SGHAT and CDR2 is FQNNGV. V gave up 2 bases and J gave up 5 bases, with 9 bases separating them. CDR3 bases: TGTGCCAGCAGCTTACAAGTGTGGGAGACCCAGTACTTC. It encodes CASSLQVWETQYF.

The chain joins TRBV6-5 to TRBJ2-7; 10 nucleotides line up with TRBD1. There are 14 residues in the CDR3. Trimming removed 4 bases from V and 2 bases from J; junction bases left unmatched: 2. Germline lookup yields CDR1 MNHEY and CDR2 SVGAGI. The CDR3 here is CASSWGQGTYEQYF. For the CDR3, the DNA is TGTGCCAGCAGTTGGGGACAGGGGACCTACGAGCAGTACTTC.

In this sample, this clone turned up once. The chain employs TRBV4-3 and TRBJ2-3, with TRBD1 identical over 9 bases. The germline V gene has CDR1 LGHNA and CDR2 YSLEER. The CDR3 consists of 17 residues. Unmatched junction bases numbered 5, after V lost 0 bases and J lost 1 base. The CDR3 protein is CASSQEVGTGRTDTQYF. CDR3 DNA: TGCGCCAGCAGCCAAGAGGTCGGGACAGGGCGCACAGATACGCAGTATTTT.

The chain is built from TRBV27 and TRBJ2-4, with 7 bases lining up with TRBD2. The CDR3 covers 18 residues. The V gene's germline CDR1 is MNHEY and CDR2 SMNVEV (reference sequence). The V and J ends lost 0 bases and 3 bases, in that order; junction bases with no gene match: 11. CDR3 residues: CASSLSNGRALGKNIQYF. The DNA for the CDR3 is TGTGCCAGCAGTTTATCCAATGGGAGGGCCCTCGGCAAAAACATTCAGTACTTC.